In its sample, the clone carrying this T cell receptor (beta chain) was seen many times. The sample originates from a study of blood T cell repertoires in COVID-19. Study-level information: The origin of the acute and convalescent COVID-19 samples was the United States, Italy and Spain. In each case, the material was cDNA or gDNA derived from T cells, B-cell-depleted T cells, or PBMCs.

CDR1 is LNHDA, CDR2 SQIVND, per germline (reference sequence). The CDR3 is 16 amino acids. Trimming removed 5 bases from V and 5 bases from J; junction bases left unmatched: 12. In the authors' workflow: Amplifying reference gene primers gave estimates of nucleated cell counts. TCRdb's copy holds only in-frame clones and misses some; the assay was immunoSEQ multiplex PCR. That table gives V, J and clone size, and the DNA gave D and trimming. The data contain some 120,000 clones, over 75% of them seen just once; the ten biggest clones take up about 3.8%. The material sequenced was peripheral blood. The TCR was taken from a man in his sixties with acute or convalescent COVID-19. The chain has TRBV19 and TRBJ1-1; 9 positions match TRBD1. This CDR3 is CASSLHGTGRETEAFF. The CDR3 coding sequence is TGTGCCAGTAGTTTACACGGGACAGGGAGGGAGACTGAAGCTTTCTTT.